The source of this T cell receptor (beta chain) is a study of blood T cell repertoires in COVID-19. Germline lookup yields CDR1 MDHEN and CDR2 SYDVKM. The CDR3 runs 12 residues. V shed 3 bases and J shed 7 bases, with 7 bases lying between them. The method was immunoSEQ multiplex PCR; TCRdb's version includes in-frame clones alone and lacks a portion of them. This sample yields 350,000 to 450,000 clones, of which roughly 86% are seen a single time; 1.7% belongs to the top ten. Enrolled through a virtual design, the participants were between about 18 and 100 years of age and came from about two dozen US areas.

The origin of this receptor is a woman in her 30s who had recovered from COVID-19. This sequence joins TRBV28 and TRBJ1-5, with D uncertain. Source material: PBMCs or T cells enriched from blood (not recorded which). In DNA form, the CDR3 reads TGTGCCAGCAGTTTCGGGGTACAGCCCCAGCATTTT. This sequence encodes CASSFGVQPQHF. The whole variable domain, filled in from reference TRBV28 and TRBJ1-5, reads DVKVTQSSRYLVKRTGEKVFLECVQDMDHENMFWYRQDPGLGLRLIYFSYDVKMKEKGDIPEGYSVSREKKERFSLILESASTNQTSMYLCASSFGVQPQHFGDGTRLSIL.